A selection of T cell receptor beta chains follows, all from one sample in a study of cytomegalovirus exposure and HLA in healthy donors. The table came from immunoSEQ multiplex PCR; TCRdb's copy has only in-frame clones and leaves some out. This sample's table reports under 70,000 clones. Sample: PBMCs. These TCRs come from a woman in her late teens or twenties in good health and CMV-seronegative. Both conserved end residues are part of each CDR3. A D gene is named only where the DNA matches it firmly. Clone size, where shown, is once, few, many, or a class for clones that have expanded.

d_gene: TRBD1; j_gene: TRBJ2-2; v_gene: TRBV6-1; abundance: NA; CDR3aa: CASSTGQGSGELFF; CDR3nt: TGTGCCAGCTCGACAGGACAGGGGTCCGGGGAGCTGTTTTTT
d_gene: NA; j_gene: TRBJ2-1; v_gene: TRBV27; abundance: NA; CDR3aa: CASRKGGPNNEQFF; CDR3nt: TGTGCCAGCCGAAAGGGGGGGCCTAACAATGAGCAGTTCTTC
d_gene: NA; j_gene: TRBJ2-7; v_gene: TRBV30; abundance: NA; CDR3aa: CAWRSTNRVSYEQYF; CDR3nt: TGTGCCTGGAGATCCACTAACAGGGTCTCCTACGAGCAGTACTTC
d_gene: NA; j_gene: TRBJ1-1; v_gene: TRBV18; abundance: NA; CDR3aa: CASSPRSGADTEAFF; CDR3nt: TGTGCCAGCTCACCAAGGTCAGGGGCAGACACTGAAGCTTTCTTT
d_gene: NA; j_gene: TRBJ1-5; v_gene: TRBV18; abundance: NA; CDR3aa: CASSPGRSNQPQHF; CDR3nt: TGTGCCAGCTCACCGGGGCGGAGCAATCAGCCCCAGCATTTT
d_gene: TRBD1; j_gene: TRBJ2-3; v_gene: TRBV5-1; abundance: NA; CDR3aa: CASSPLTGGDTQYF; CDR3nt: TGCGCCAGCAGCCCACTGACAGGGGGGGATACGCAGTATTTT
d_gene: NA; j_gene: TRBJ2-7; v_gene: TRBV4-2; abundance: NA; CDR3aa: CASSQDGASPAYEQYF; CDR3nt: TGTGCCAGCAGCCAAGACGGCGCTAGCCCTGCCTACGAGCAGTACTTC
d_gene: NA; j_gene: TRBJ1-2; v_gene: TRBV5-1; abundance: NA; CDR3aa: CASTPGGTIYGYTF; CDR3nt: TGCGCCAGCACCCCGGGTGGTACGATCTATGGCTACACCTTC
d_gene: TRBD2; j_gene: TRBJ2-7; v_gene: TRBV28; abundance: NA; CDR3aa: CASSLSQRGARDEQYF; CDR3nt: TGTGCCAGCAGTTTATCACAGCGGGGGGCTCGGGACGAGCAGTACTTC
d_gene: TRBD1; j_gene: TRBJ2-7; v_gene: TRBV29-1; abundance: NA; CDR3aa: CSVSGTESSYEQYF; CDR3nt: TGCAGCGTGTCCGGGACAGAGAGCTCCTACGAGCAGTACTTC
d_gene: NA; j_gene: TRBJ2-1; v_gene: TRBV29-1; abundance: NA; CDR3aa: CSVEDPSSYNEQFF; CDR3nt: TGCAGCGTTGAAGACCCGAGCTCCTACAATGAGCAGTTCTTC
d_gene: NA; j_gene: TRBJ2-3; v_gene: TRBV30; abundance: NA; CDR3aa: CAWSVQADTQYF; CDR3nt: TGTGCCTGGAGTGTTCAGGCTGATACGCAGTATTTT
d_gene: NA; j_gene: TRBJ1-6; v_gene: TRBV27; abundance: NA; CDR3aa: CASSLWMGGSPLHF; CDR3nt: TGTGCCAGCAGTTTATGGATGGGGGGATCACCCCTCCACTTT
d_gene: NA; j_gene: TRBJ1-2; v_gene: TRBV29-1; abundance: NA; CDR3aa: CSVEVGRGGLYGYTF; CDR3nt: TGCAGCGTTGAAGTCGGCAGGGGCGGACTTTATGGCTACACCTTC
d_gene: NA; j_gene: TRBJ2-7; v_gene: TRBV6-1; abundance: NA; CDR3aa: CASSSGTTDYEQYF; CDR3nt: TGTGCCAGCAGCTCCGGGACAACTGACTACGAGCAGTACTTC
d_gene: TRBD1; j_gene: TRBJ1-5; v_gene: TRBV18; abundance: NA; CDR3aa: CASSPPRGLDQHQHF; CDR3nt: TGTGCCAGCTCACCTCCCAGGGGGCTCGACCAGCACCAGCATTTT
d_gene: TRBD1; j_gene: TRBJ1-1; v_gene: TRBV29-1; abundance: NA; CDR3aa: CSVERGTGGTEAFF; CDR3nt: TGCAGCGTTGAAAGGGGGACAGGGGGCACTGAAGCTTTCTTT
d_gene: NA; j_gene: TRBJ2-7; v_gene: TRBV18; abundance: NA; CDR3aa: CASSPSRTLLSYEQYF; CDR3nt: TGTGCCAGCTCACCCTCTCGGACACTTCTCTCCTACGAGCAGTACTTC
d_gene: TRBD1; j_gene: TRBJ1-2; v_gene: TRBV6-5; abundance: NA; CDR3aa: CASSSGQGSSGYTF; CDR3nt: TGTGCCAGCAGTTCCGGACAGGGGAGTTCTGGCTACACCTTC
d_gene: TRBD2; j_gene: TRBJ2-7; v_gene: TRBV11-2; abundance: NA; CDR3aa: CASSLGRELVGHEQYF; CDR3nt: TGTGCCAGCAGCTTAGGGCGGGAGCTCGTCGGCCACGAGCAGTACTTC
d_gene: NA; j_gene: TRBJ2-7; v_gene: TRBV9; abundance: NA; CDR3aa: CASGTGRYEQYF; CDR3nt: TGTGCCAGCGGGACTGGCCGCTACGAGCAGTACTTC
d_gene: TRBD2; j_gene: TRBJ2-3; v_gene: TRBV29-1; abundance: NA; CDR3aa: CSEGTSGGRSTDTQYF; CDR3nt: TGCAGCGAGGGGACTAGCGGGGGGCGGAGCACAGATACGCAGTATTTT
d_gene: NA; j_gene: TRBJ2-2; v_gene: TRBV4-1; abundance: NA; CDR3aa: CASSHSSGLTTGELFF; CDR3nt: TGCGCCAGCAGCCACTCCTCGGGACTCACAACCGGGGAGCTGTTTTTT
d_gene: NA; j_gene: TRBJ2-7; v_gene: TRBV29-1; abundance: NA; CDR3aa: CSVRGIPGEQYF; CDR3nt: TGCAGCGTCCGAGGGATCCCCGGCGAGCAGTACTTC
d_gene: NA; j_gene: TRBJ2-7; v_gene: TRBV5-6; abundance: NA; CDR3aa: CASSLSGSEQYF; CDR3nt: TGTGCCAGCAGCTTATCGGGTTCCGAGCAGTACTTC
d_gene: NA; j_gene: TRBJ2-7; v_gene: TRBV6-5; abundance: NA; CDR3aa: CASSDWSSYEQYF; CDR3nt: TGTGCCAGCAGTGACTGGAGCTCCTACGAGCAGTACTTC
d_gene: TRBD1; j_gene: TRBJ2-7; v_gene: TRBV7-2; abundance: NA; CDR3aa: CASRQGQGAYEQYF; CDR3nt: TGTGCCAGCAGGCAAGGCCAGGGGGCCTACGAGCAGTACTTC
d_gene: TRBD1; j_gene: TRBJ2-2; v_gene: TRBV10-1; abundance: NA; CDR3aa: CASSDTGTGIRGELFF; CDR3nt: TGCGCCAGCAGTGATACCGGGACAGGCATTAGGGGGGAGCTGTTTTTT
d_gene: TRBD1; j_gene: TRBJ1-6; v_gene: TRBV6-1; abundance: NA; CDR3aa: CASSPGAGGDSPLHF; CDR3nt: TGTGCCAGCAGCCCCGGGGCAGGGGGCGATTCACCCCTCCACTTT
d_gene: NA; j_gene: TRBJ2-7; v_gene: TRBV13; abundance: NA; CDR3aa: CASSLSGQTYEQYF; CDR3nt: TGTGCCAGCAGCTTAAGCGGGCAAACCTACGAGCAGTACTTC
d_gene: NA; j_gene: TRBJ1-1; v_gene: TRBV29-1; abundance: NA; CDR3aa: CSVVGRYTEAFF; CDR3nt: TGCAGCGTTGTTGGCAGGTACACTGAAGCTTTCTTT
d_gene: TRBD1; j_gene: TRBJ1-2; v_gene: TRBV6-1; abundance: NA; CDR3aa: CASSAGQGIYYGYTF; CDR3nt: TGTGCCAGCAGTGCAGGACAGGGGATTTACTATGGCTACACCTTC
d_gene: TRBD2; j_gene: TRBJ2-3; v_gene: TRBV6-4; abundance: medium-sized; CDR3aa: CASSSGGATDTQYF; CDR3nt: TGTGCCAGCAGTAGCGGGGGGGCCACAGATACGCAGTATTTT
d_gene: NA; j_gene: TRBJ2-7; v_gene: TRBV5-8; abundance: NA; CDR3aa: CASSLDPSAGNEQYF; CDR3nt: TGTGCCAGCAGCTTGGACCCCTCGGCGGGGAACGAGCAGTACTTC
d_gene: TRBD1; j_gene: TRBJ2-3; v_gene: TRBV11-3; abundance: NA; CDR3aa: CASRRQGANTQYF; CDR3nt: TGTGCCAGCAGGCGACAGGGGGCAAATACGCAGTATTTT
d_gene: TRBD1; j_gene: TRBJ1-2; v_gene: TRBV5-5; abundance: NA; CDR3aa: CASSLHQGGYGYTF; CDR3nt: TGTGCCAGCAGCCTCCACCAGGGGGGCTATGGCTACACCTTC
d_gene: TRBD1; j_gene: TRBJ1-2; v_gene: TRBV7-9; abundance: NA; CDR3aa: CASTNLDREGYGYTF; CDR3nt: TGTGCCAGCACAAACCTGGACAGGGAGGGCTATGGCTACACCTTC
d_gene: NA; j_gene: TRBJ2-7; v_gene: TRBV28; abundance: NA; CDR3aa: CASTLRTARTYEQYF; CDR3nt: TGTGCCAGCACCCTAAGGACAGCTAGGACCTACGAGCAGTACTTC
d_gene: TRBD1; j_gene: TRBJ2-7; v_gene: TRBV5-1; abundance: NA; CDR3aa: CASSLAPLDRERDYEQYF; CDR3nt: TGCGCCAGCAGCTTGGCCCCTTTGGACAGGGAGAGGGACTACGAGCAGTACTTC
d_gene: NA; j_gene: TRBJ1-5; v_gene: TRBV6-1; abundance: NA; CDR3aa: CAPRGYQPQHF; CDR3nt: TGTGCCCCCCGGGGGTACCAGCCCCAGCATTTT
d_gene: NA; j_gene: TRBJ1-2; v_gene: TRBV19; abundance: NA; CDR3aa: CASTMGGQNYGYTF; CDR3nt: TGTGCCAGTACCATGGGCGGACAGAACTATGGCTACACCTTC
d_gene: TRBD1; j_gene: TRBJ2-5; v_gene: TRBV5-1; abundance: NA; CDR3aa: CASHRGQGLETQYF; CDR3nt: TGCGCCAGCCACAGGGGACAGGGACTAGAGACCCAGTACTTC
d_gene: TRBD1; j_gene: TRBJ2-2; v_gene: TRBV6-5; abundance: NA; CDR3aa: CASSWGQEYTGELFF; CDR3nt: TGTGCCAGCAGTTGGGGACAGGAGTACACCGGGGAGCTGTTTTTT
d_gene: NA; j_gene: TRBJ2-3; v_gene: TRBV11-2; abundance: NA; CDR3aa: CASSLMSVSTDTQYF; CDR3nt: TGTGCCAGCAGCTTAATGAGCGTCAGCACAGATACGCAGTATTTT
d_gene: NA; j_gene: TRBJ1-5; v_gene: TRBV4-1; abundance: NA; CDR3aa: CASSQVWQGHQPQHF; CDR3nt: TGCGCCAGCAGCCAAGTATGGCAGGGCCATCAGCCCCAGCATTTT
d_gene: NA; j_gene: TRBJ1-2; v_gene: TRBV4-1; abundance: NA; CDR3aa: CASSQVPLPGGKYGYTF; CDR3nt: TGCGCCAGCAGCCAAGTACCCCTGCCGGGGGGCAAGTATGGCTACACCTTC
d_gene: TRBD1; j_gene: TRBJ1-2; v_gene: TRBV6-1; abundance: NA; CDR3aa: CASSARQGGYGYTF; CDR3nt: TGTGCCAGCAGTGCTAGACAGGGAGGCTATGGCTACACCTTC
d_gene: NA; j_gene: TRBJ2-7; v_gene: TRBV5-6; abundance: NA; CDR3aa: CASSLGEDYEQYF; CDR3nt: TGTGCCAGCAGCTTGGGGGAGGACTACGAGCAGTACTTC
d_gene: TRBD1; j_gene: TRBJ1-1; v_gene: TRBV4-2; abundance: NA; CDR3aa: CASSHGQGRKNTEAFF; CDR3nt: TGTGCCAGCAGCCATGGACAGGGGAGAAAGAACACTGAAGCTTTCTTT
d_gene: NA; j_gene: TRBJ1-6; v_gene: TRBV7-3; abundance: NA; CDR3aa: CASSPSRDTPLHF; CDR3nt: TGTGCCAGCAGCCCCTCGAGGGACACACCCCTCCACTTT
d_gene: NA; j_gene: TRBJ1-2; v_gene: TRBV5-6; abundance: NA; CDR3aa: CASSLYPETGYTF; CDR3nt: TGTGCCAGCAGCTTGTATCCGGAGACGGGCTACACCTTC